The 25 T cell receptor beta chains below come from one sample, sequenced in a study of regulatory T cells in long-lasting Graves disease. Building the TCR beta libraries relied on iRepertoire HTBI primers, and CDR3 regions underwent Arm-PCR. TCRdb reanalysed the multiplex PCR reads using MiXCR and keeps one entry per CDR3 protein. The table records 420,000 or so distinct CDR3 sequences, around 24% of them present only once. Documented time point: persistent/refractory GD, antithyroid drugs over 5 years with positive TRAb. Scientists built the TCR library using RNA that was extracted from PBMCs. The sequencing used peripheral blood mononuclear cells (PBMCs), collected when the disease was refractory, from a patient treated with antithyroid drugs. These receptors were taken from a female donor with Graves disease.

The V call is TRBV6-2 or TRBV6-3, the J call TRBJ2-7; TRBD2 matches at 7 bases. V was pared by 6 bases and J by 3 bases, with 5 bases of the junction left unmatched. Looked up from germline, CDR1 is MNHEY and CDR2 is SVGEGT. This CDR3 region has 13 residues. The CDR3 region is CASRSGTNYEQYF. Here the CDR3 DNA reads TGTGCCAGCAGATCCGGGACTAACTACGAGCAGTACTTC.

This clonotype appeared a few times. The DNA for the CDR3 is TGTGCCTGGAGGCGCCAGGGTCTGCAACTGAACACTGAAGCTTTCTTT. Translated, it gives CAWRRQGLQLNTEAFF. The V gene is TRBV30, the J gene TRBJ1-1, with D perhaps matching TRBD1 (5 bases). There are 16 residues in the CDR3. Trimming pared 3 bases from V and 0 bases from J, leaving 17 bases between. Germline V gene lookup returns CDR1 GTSNPN and CDR2 SVGIG (reference sequence).

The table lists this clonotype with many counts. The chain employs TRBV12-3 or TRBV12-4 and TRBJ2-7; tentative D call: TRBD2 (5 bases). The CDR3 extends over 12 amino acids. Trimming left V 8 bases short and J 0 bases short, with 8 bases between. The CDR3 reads CASRDYSYEQYF. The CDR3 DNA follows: TGTGCCAGCCGGGATTACTCCTACGAGCAGTACTTC.

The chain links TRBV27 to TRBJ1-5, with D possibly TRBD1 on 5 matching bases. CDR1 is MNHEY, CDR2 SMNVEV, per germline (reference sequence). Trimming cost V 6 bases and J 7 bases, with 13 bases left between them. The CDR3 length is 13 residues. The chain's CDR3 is CASRPGSWQPQHF. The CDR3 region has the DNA TGTGCCAGCAGGCCAGGGTCGTGGCAGCCCCAGCATTTT.

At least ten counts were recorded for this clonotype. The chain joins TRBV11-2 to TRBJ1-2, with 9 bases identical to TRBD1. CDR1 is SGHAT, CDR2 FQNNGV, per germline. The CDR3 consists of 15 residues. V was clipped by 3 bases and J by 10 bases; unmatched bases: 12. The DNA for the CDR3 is TGTGCCAGCAGCTTGAGCGACAGGGGGGGGACAGCCTACACCTTC. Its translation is CASSLSDRGGTAYTF.

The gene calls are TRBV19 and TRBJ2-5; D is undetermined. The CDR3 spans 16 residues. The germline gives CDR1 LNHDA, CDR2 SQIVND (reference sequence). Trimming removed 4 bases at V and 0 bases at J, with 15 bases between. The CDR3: CASSTWTHPYQETQYF. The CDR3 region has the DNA TGTGCCAGTAGTACATGGACCCACCCGTACCAAGAGACCCAGTACTTC.

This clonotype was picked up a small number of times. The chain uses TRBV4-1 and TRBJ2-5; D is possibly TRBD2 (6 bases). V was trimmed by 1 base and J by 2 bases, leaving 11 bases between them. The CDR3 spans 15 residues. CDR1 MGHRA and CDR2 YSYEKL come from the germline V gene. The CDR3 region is CASSQVGGTQETQYF. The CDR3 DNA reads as TGCGCCAGCAGCCAAGTTGGAGGGACTCAAGAGACCCAGTACTTC.

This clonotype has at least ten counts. This chain's CDR3 is CASSSFSREAGYEQYF. For the CDR3, the DNA is TGTGCCAGCAGCTCATTCTCTAGGGAGGCTGGTTACGAGCAGTACTTC. V and J are TRBV28 and TRBJ2-7; D may be TRBD2 (6 bases). Trimming cost V 6 bases and J 4 bases, with 22 bases left between them. CDR1 is MDHEN, CDR2 SYDVKM, per germline. The CDR3 contains 16 residues.

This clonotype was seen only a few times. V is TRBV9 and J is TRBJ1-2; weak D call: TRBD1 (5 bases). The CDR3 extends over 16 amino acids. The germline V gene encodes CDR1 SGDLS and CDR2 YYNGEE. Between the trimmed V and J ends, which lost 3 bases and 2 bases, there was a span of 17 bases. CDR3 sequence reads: CASSAGGFRSNYGYTF. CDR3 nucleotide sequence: TGTGCCAGCAGCGCCGGGGGGTTTCGGTCGAACTATGGCTACACCTTC.

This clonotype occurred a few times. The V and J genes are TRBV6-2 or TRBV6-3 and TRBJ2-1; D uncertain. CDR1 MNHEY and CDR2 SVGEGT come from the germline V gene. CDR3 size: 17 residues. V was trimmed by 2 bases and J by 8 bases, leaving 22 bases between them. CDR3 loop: CASSYKFGAEGPDEQFF. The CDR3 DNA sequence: TGTGCCAGCAGTTACAAATTCGGTGCGGAAGGGCCCGATGAGCAGTTCTTC.

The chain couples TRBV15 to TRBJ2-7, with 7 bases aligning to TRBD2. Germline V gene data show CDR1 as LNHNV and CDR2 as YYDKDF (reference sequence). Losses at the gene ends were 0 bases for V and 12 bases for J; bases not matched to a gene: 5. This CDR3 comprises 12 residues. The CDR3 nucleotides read TGTGCCACCAGCAGAGACGGACTAGTTGGGTACTTC. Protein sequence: CATSRDGLVGYF.

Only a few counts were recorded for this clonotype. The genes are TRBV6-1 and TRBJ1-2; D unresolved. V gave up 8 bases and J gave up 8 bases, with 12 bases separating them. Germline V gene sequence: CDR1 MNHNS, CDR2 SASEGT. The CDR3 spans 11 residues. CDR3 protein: CASQNSGGYTF. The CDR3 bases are TGTGCCAGCCAGAACAGTGGCGGCTACACCTTC.

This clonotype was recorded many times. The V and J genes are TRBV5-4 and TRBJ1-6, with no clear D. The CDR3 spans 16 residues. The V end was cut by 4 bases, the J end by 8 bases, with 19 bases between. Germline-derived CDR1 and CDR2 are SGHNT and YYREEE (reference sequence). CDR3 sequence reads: CASSVGEDFPHSPLHF. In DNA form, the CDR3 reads TGTGCCAGCAGCGTCGGTGAGGACTTTCCTCATTCACCCCTCCACTTT.

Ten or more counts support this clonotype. CDR3 bases: TGTGCCAGCAGTTTGCAGGGGCTAAACTATGGCTACACCTTC. It is translated as CASSLQGLNYGYTF. The rearrangement uses TRBV12-3 or TRBV12-4 and TRBJ1-2; a possible D gene is TRBD1 (6 bases). Trimming shortened V by 3 bases and J by 2 bases, and 10 bases separated the two germline ends. The CDR3 length is 14 residues.

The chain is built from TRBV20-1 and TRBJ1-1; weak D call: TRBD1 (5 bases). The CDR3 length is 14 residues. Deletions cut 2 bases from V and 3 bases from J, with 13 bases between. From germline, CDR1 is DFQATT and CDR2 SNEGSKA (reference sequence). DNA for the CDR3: TGCAGTGCTAGATATCCCGGGGGGGACACTGAAGCTTTCTTT. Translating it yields CSARYPGGDTEAFF.

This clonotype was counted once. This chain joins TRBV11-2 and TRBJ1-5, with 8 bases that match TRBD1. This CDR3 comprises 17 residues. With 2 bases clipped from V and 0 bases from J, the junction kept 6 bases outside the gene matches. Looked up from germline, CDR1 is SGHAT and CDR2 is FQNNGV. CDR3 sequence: CASSLRTGIYSNQPQHF. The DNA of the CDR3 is TGTGCCAGCAGCTTACGGACAGGGATCTATAGCAATCAGCCCCAGCATTTT. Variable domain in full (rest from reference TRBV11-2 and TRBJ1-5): EAGVAQSPRYKIIEKRQSVAFWCNPISGHATLYWYQQILGQGPKLLIQFQNNGVVDDSQLPKDRFSAERLKGVDSTLKIQPAKLEDSAVYLCASSLRTGIYSNQPQHFGDGTRLSIL.

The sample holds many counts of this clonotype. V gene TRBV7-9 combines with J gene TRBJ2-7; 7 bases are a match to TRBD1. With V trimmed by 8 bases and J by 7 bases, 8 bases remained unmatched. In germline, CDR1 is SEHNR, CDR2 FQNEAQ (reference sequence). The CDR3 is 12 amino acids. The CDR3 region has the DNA TGTGCCAGCGAAAAGGGGGCGCGGGAGCAGTACTTC. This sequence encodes CASEKGAREQYF.

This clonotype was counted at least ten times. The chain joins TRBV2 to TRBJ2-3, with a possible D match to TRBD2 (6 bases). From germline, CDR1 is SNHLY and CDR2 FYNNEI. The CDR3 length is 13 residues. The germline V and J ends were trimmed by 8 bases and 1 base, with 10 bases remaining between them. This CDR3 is CASGGTRTDTQYF. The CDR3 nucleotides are TGTGCCAGCGGCGGGACTCGCACAGATACGCAGTATTTT. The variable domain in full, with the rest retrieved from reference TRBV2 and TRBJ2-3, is EPEVTQTPSHQVTQMGQEVILRCVPISNHLYFYWYRQILGQKVEFLVSFYNNEISEKSEIFDDQFSVERPDGSNFTLKIRSTKLEDSAMYFCASGGTRTDTQYFGPGTRLTVL.

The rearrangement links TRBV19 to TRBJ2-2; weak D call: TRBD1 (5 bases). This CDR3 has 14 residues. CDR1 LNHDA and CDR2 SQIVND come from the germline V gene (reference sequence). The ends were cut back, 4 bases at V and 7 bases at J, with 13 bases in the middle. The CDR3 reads CASSTYRQVGELFF. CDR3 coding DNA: TGTGCCAGTAGTACGTACAGGCAGGTCGGGGAGCTGTTTTTT.

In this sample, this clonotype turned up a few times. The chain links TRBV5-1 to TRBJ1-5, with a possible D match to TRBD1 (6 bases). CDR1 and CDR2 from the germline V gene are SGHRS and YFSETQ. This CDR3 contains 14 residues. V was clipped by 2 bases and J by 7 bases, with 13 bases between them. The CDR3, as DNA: TGCGCCAGCAGCTTTCTGGAGGGGGGACAGCCCCAGCATTTT. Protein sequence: CASSFLEGGQPQHF.

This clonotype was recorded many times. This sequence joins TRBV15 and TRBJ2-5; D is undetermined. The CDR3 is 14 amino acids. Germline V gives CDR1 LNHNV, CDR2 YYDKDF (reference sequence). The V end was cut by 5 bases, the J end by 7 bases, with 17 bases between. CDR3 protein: CATSLRVGYGTQYF. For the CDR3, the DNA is TGTGCCACCAGCCTACGGGTGGGGTATGGGACCCAGTACTTC.

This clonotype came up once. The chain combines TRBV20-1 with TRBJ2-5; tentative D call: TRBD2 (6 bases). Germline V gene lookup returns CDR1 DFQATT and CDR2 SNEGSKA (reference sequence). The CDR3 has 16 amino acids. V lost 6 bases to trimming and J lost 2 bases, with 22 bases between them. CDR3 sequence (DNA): TGCAGTGCCTCTCCTGGTCTTGCGGGACCACAAGAGACCCAGTACTTC. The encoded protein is CSASPGLAGPQETQYF.

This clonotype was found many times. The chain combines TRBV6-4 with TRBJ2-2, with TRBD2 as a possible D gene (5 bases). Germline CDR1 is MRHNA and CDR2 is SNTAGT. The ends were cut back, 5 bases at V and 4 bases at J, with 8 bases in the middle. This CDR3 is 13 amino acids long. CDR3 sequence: CASSSSPTGELFF. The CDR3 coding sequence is TGTGCCAGCAGTTCTAGCCCCACCGGGGAGCTGTTTTTT.

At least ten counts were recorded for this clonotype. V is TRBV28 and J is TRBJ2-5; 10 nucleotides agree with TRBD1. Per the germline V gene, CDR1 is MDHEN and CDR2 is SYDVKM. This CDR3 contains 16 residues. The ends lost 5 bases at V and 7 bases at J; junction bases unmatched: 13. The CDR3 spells CASSDVLGQGGRTQYF. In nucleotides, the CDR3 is TGTGCCAGCAGTGACGTCCTCGGACAGGGGGGTCGGACCCAGTACTTC.

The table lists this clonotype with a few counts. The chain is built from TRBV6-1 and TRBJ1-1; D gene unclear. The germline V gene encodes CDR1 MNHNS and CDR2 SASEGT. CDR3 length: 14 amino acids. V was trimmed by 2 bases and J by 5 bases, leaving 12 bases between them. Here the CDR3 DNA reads TGTGCCAGCAGTGAAAGAACAGCTAGTACTGAAGCTTTCTTT. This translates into CASSERTASTEAFF.